The rows below give T cell receptor beta chains drawn from one sample of a study of response to subunit inactivated influenza vaccine. One entry per CDR3 protein, called by TCRdb with MiXCR from the RT-PCR reads. Among over 150,000 distinct CDR3 sequences listed, approximately 9.2% were seen once. The specimen comprised non-naive T cells sorted from PBMCs, sampled on the day of vaccination. Source of these receptors: a man aged 50-60 years who received an inactivated influenza vaccine. CDR3s include the opening cysteine and the closing phenylalanine or tryptophan. A D gene is named only where the DNA matches it firmly. Size values are once, few and many counts, or a class for expanded clones, and some rows have none.

J gene | V gene | clone size | D gene | CDR3 protein
TRBJ2-7 | TRBV6-1 | few | NA | CASSQGVAGTYEQYF
TRBJ1-3 | TRBV4-3 | few | NA | CASSQNLGVATSGNTIYF
TRBJ1-5 | TRBV7-8 | few | NA | CASSLVAGNQPQHF
TRBJ2-3 | TRBV20-1 | NA | TRBD2 | CSARAASGGLTDTQYF
TRBJ1-4 | TRBV12-3/TRBV12-4 | NA | NA | CASSLGPGEKLFF
TRBJ1-1 | TRBV28 | NA | NA | CASSFLQEWNTEAFF
TRBJ2-7 | TRBV6-1 | few | NA | CATKTRSGAEQYF
TRBJ1-2 | TRBV4-3 | many | NA | CASSQDGGAAYGGYTF
TRBJ2-2 | TRBV20-1 | medium-sized | TRBD1 | CSAKYPSGQGAGTGELFF
TRBJ2-1 | TRBV29-1 | NA | NA | CSVPPAYNEQFF
TRBJ2-1 | TRBV7-9 | few | TRBD2 | CASSSFEAGNNEQFF
TRBJ2-2 | TRBV7-9 | many | TRBD2 | CASSLRGGVKNTGELFF
TRBJ2-1 | TRBV6-5 | NA | NA | CASSAAGDEQFF
TRBJ2-5 | TRBV5-1 | NA | NA | CASSFGGSGRETQYF
TRBJ2-7 | TRBV20-1 | few | NA | CSARTAAQGLEQYF
TRBJ2-3 | TRBV5-4 | NA | NA | CASSLVQGARNTDTQYF
TRBJ1-2 | TRBV12-3/TRBV12-4 | NA | NA | CASSLGGQRGYGYTF